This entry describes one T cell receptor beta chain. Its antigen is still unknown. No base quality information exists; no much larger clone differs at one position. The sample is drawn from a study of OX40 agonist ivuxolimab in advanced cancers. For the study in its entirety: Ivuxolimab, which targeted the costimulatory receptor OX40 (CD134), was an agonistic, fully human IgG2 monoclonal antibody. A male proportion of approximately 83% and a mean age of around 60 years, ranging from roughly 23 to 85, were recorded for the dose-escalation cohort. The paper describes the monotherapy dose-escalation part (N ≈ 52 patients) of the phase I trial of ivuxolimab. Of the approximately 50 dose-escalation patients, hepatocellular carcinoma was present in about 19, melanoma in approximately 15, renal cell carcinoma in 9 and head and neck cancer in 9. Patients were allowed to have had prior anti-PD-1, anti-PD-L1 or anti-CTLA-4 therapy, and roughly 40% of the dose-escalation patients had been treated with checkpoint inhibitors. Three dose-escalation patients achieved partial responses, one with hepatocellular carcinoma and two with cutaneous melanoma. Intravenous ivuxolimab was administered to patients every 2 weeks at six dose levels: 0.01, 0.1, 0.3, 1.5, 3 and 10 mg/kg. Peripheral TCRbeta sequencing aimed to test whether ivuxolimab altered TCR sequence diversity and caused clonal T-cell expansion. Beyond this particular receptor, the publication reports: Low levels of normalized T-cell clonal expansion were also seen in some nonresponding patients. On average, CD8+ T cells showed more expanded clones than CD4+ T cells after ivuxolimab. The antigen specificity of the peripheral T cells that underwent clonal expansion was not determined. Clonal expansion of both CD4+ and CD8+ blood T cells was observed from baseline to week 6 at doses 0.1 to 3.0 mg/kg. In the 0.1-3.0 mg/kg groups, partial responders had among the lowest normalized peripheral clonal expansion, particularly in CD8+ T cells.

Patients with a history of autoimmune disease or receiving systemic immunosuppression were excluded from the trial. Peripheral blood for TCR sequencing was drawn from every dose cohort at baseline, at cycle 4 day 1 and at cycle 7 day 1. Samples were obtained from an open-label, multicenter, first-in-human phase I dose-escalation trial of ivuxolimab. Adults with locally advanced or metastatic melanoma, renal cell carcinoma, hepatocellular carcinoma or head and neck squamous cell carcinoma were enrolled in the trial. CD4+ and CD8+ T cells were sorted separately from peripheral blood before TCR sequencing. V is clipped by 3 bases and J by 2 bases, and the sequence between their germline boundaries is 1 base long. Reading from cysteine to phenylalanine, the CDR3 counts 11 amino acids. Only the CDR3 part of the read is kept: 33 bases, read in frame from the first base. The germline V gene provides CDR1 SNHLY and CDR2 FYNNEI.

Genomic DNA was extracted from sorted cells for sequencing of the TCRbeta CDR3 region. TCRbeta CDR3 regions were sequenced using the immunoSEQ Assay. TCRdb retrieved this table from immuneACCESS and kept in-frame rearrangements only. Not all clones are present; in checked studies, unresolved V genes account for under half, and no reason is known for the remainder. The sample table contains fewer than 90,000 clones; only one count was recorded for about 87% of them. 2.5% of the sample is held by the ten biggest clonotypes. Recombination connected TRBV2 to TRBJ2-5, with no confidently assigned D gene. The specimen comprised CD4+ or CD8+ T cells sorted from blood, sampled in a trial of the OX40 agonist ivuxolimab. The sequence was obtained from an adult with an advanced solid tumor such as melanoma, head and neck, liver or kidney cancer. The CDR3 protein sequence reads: CASSEQETQYF. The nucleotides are TGTGCCAGCAGTGAGCAAGAGACCCAGTACTTC.